This passage covers 14 T cell receptor beta chains from one sample sequenced in a study of T cells in Graves' hyperthyroidism and ophthalmopathy. Regions amplified from RNA transcripts were the TCR beta CDR3 regions. TCR CDR3 underwent first-round RT-PCR with the HTBI primer set. Via MiXCR, TCRdb re-called the multiplex PCR reads, giving one row per CDR3 protein. This table holds a few hundred thousand distinct CDR3 sequences, more than 13% found once. The sequenced material came from blood. The receptors come from a woman aged 25-40 years with Graves' hyperthyroidism.

This clonotype was detected many times. The CDR3 coding sequence is TGTGCCAGCTCAGAAGGGACTAGCTCCAATGAGCAGTTCTTC. As protein: CASSEGTSSNEQFF. J is TRBJ2-1 and V is TRBV18, with TRBD2 identical over 9 bases. Trimming at V came to 5 bases and at J to 6 bases, leaving 5 bases not matched to a gene. This CDR3 contains 14 residues. CDR1 KGHSH and CDR2 LQKENI come from the germline V gene.

The chain links TRBV7-9 to TRBJ2-1; D is ambiguous. V lost 3 bases, J lost 12 bases, and 9 bases lay in between. Looked up from germline, CDR1 is SEHNR and CDR2 is FQNEAQ (reference sequence). This CDR3 has 11 residues. The CDR3 DNA reads TGTGCCAGCAGCTTCATCTTTGGGCAGTTCTTC. This codes for CASSFIFGQFF.

This clonotype was counted a few times. V and J are TRBV28 and TRBJ1-1, with TRBD1 matching 8 bases. CDR1 MDHEN and CDR2 SYDVKM come from the germline V gene. Trimming took 7 bases from V and 8 from J; bases not matched to a gene: 12. This CDR3 has 14 residues. The CDR3 sequence: CASTSPPGQGEAFF. DNA of the CDR3: TGTGCCAGCACCTCCCCCCCCGGACAGGGAGAAGCTTTCTTT. Based on the CDR3 plus reference TRBV28 and TRBJ1-1, the full variable domain is DVKVTQSSRYLVKRTGEKVFLECVQDMDHENMFWYRQDPGLGLRLIYFSYDVKMKEKGDIPEGYSVSREKKERFSLILESASTNQTSMYLCASTSPPGQGEAFFGQGTRLTVV.

This clonotype was detected many times. The gene calls are TRBV6-1 and TRBJ2-1; 13 nucleotides align to TRBD2. CDR1 and CDR2 from the germline V gene are MNHNS and SASEGT. The ends lost 7 bases at V and 7 bases at J; junction bases unmatched: 4. CDR3 length: 14 amino acids. Written as DNA, the CDR3 is TGTGCCAGCACTCGGACTAGCGGGAGTAATGAGCAGTTCTTC. Residues: CASTRTSGSNEQFF.

The rearrangement links TRBV9 to TRBJ2-1; unclear D gene. Germline loops: CDR1 SGDLS, CDR2 YYNGEE. Trimming took 0 bases from V and 7 from J, leaving 5 bases between them. The CDR3 covers 12 residues. In DNA form, the CDR3 reads TGTGCCAGCAGCGTAGTATCGAATGAGCAGTTCTTC. It yields the protein CASSVVSNEQFF.

With regard to this clonotype: Sequence at one end of the junction differs from germline and may be a read error. The chain uses TRBV4-1 and TRBJ2-3, with 10 nucleotides matching TRBD2. In germline, CDR1 is MGHRA, CDR2 YSYEKL. CDR3 size: 16 residues. The CDR3 DNA reads as TGTGCCAGCAGCCAAGAGGCTAGCGGGAGTTCAGATACGCAGTATTTT. It is translated as CASSQEASGSSDTQYF.

This clonotype has ten or more counts. This chain joins TRBV30 and TRBJ1-1; the D is unclear. This CDR3 spans 13 amino acids. The germline V and J ends were trimmed by 0 bases and 11 bases, with 16 bases remaining between them. The germline gives CDR1 GTSNPN, CDR2 SVGIG (reference sequence). The CDR3 loop reads CAWSVTDGSGAFF. The CDR3 DNA follows: TGTGCCTGGAGTGTAACGGACGGTTCGGGCGCTTTCTTT.

The table lists this clonotype with many counts. The chain is built from TRBV3-1 and TRBJ2-1; 7 nucleotides align to TRBD1. Germline CDR1 LGHDT, CDR2 YNNKEL (reference sequence). The CDR3 is made up of 14 amino acids. V lost 1 base, J lost 7 bases, and 4 bases stayed unmatched. CDR3 amino acids: CASSQVTGKNEQFF. CDR3 coding DNA: TGTGCCAGCAGCCAAGTGACAGGGAAAAATGAGCAGTTCTTC.

This clonotype was detected ten times or more. This rearrangement joins TRBV20-1 to TRBJ2-2; no reliable D call. The CDR3 spans 15 residues. Trimming cost V 1 base and J 0 bases, with 9 bases left between them. Germline V gives CDR1 DFQATT, CDR2 SNEGSKA (reference sequence). CDR3 loop: CSARVTSANTGELFF. CDR3 coding DNA: TGCAGTGCTAGAGTAACCTCCGCGAACACCGGGGAGCTGTTTTTT.

This clonotype showed up just a few times. The rearrangement uses TRBV5-1 and TRBJ2-1; weak D call: TRBD2 (5 bases). Germline CDR1 reads SGHRS; CDR2 reads YFSETQ. The CDR3 consists of 17 residues. Trimming took off 4 bases at V and 0 bases at J, with 17 bases between the two ends. The CDR3 DNA reads as TGCGCCAGCAGCCACGGGGTGGGCAGATTCTCCTACAATGAGCAGTTCTTC. The encoded protein is CASSHGVGRFSYNEQFF.

Comments on this clonotype: A read error may account for a junction end that differs from germline. Here the CDR3 DNA reads TGTGCCTGCAGTTGGGGGGTTTATACGGGGAATGAGCAGTTCTTC. Amino acid sequence: CACSWGVYTGNEQFF. The chain uses TRBV27 and TRBJ2-1; D is perhaps TRBD2 (6 bases). Germline CDR1 and CDR2: MNHEY and SMNVEV (reference sequence). The CDR3 has 15 residues.

This clonotype was recorded at least ten times. The chain joins TRBV6-1 to TRBJ2-3, with a weak D call TRBD1 (5 bases). Trimming removed 7 bases from V and 4 bases from J, with 6 bases in between. The germline V gene has CDR1 MNHNS and CDR2 SASEGT. CDR3 length: 11 residues. The CDR3 protein is CASMGPDTQYF. Written as DNA, the CDR3 is TGTGCCAGCATGGGGCCAGATACGCAGTATTTT.

This clonotype showed up many times. This rearrangement joins TRBV9 to TRBJ2-7, with 7 positions matching TRBD1. This CDR3 has 14 amino acids. From germline, CDR1 is SGDLS and CDR2 YYNGEE. Trimming took 3 bases from V and 3 from J; bases not matched to a gene: 6. This chain's CDR3 is CASSGGQAGYEQYF. CDR3 nucleotide sequence: TGTGCCAGCAGCGGCGGACAGGCAGGCTACGAGCAGTACTTC. The entire variable domain, with the rest obtained from reference TRBV9 and TRBJ2-7, is as follows: DSGVTQTPKHLITATGQRVTLRCSPRSGDLSVYWYQQSLDQGLQFLIQYYNGEERAKGNILERFSAQQFPDLHSELNLSSLELGDSALYFCASSGGQAGYEQYFGPGTRLTVT.

This clonotype was detected ten times or more. The chain has TRBV7-3 and TRBJ1-1, with D uncertain. The CDR3 consists of 13 residues. V dropped 5 bases and J dropped 0 bases, with 7 bases sitting between them. The germline gives CDR1 SGHTA, CDR2 FQGTGA. The CDR3 sequence: CASSQDMNTEAFF. The CDR3 DNA follows: TGTGCCAGCAGCCAAGATATGAACACTGAAGCTTTCTTT.